Here is one T cell receptor (beta chain) with its context. Its antigen is undetermined. Each sample contained roughly 0.95-10 million cryopreserved PBMC, thawed before DNA extraction. This specimen comes from a study of long-term antiretroviral therapy in people with HIV. Study findings and constraints: Once patients were on ART, diversity went higher but still fell short of transplant donor controls. Before ART, certain clones expanded, and these dominated the repertoire at all time points.

At the survey level, the v3.0 immunoSEQ assay was run. TCRdb's copy holds only in-frame clones and misses some; the assay was immunoSEQ multiplex PCR. The repertoire has 15,000 or so clones, around 90% of them found once; the top ten carry around a tenth. Material: unsorted PBMCs, obtained 6.2 years after starting antiretroviral therapy. The clonotype was recovered from a man aged 35-49 years with HIV.

The CDR3 here is CASGGGQPQHF. CDR3 nucleotides: TGTGCCAGCGGAGGAGGTCAGCCCCAGCATTTT. V usage is TRBV27 and J usage is TRBJ1-5, with D hard to call. Germline V gives CDR1 MNHEY, CDR2 SMNVEV (reference sequence). The length of the CDR3 is 11 residues. V lost 8 bases to trimming and J lost 6 bases, with 8 bases between them.